The 23 T cell receptor beta chains given below trace back to one sample, sequenced in a study of tumor and adjacent non-tumor tissue in lung cancer. No cell sorting was done before RNA was extracted from the tissue. Distant lung tissue was collected more than 3 cm away from the tumor edge. Three rounds of nested PCR, following a modified ARM-PCR protocol, produced the TCRbeta library. TCRdb reprocessed the multiplex PCR reads with MiXCR, giving one entry per CDR3 protein. The sample comprises about 110,000 distinct CDR3 sequences, 62% of which are singletons, and 15% to 20% rests with the top ten. The sequenced material came from distant non-tumor lung tissue. All receptors come from a man aged 60-69 years with non-small cell lung cancer.

Concerning this clonotype itself: Since the CDR3 does not end with the conserved phenylalanine or tryptophan, this likely comes from a read error. The V and J genes are TRBV5-6 and TRBJ1-5, with a possible D match to TRBD1 (5 bases). Germline V CDR1 and CDR2: SGHDT, YYEEEE. V was pared by 1 base and J by 7 bases, with 12 bases between. CDR3 length: 14 residues. Written as DNA, the CDR3 is TGTGCCAGCAGCTTGAGGGGCTCGTGGCAGCCCCAGCATTTA. Translated, it gives CASSLRGSWQPQHL.

In this sample, this clonotype turned up many times. The chain employs TRBV29-1 and TRBJ1-4; D ambiguous. Germline V CDR1 and CDR2: SQVTM, ANQGSEA. The CDR3 extends over 10 amino acids. V was cut by 7 bases and J by 4 bases, with 4 bases left in between. CDR3 region: CSAGNEKLFF. The CDR3 region has the DNA TGCAGCGCCGGTAATGAAAAACTGTTTTTT. The entire variable domain, with the rest obtained from reference TRBV29-1 and TRBJ1-4, is as follows: SAVISQKPSRDICQRGTSLTIQCQVDSQVTMMFWYRQQPGQSLTLIATANQGSEATYESGFVIDKFPISRPNLTFSTLTVSNMSPEDSSIYLCSAGNEKLFFGSGTQLSVL.

This clonotype was recorded a few times. The V and J genes are TRBV5-1 and TRBJ2-1; D tentatively fits TRBD1 or TRBD2 (6 bases each). This CDR3 spans 17 amino acids. V lost 0 bases to trimming and J lost 3 bases, with 16 bases between them. Germline values: CDR1 SGHRS, CDR2 YFSETQ. CDR3 coding DNA: TGCGCCAGCAGCTTGGGTGTTCCGGGGGCAGGCTACAATGAGCAGTTCTTC. Encoded protein: CASSLGVPGAGYNEQFF.

About this clonotype itself: The conserved closing phenylalanine or tryptophan is absent in this CDR3, likely reflecting a read error. As DNA, the CDR3 is TGTGCCGGCAGCTTGGCCGACAATGAGCAGTTCTTA. Its translation: CAGSLADNEQFL. The rearrangement links TRBV5-6 to TRBJ2-1, with no clear D. The CDR3 consists of 12 residues. CDR1 and CDR2 from the germline V gene are SGHDT and YYEEEE.

This clonotype showed up just once. At one end the junction does not follow the germline gene, possibly because of a read error. This chain joins TRBV20-1 and TRBJ2-1; unclear D gene. This CDR3 contains 13 residues. Germline V gene sequence: CDR1 DFQATT, CDR2 SNEGSKA (reference sequence). CDR3 sequence (DNA): TGCAGTGCTAGATACGATTATTACAGTGAGCAGTTCTTC. Translation gives CSARYDYYSEQFF.

This clonotype occurred many times. CDR3 sequence (DNA): TGTGCCAGCAGTTTCGGGTGGGGGTCCTACGAGCAGTACTTC. It is translated as CASSFGWGSYEQYF. V and J are TRBV28 and TRBJ2-7; TRBD1 or TRBD2 may be the D gene (5 bases each). The CDR3 runs 14 residues. Trimming took off 3 bases at V and 1 base at J, with 10 bases between the two ends. CDR1 and CDR2 from the germline V gene are MDHEN and SYDVKM.

This clonotype was detected ten times or more. The chain employs TRBV6-5 and TRBJ2-5; D is undetermined. The CDR3 is 14 amino acids. V lost 0 bases and J lost 2, with 7 bases in between. Germline CDR1 reads MNHEY; CDR2 reads SVGAGI. The CDR3 reads CASSYSRLQETQYF. The CDR3 DNA reads as TGTGCCAGCAGTTACTCAAGACTTCAAGAGACCCAGTACTTC.

Turning to this clonotype: This may come from a read error, since a much larger clone is one base off. The chain employs TRBV5-1 and TRBJ2-3; 8 bases are a match to TRBD1. This CDR3 is built from 16 residues. Germline V gene lookup returns CDR1 SGHRS and CDR2 YFSETQ. V was clipped by 3 bases and J by 2 bases; unmatched bases: 8. CDR3 coding DNA: TGCGCCAGCAGCTCAGGACCGGGACAGGACACAGATACGCAGTATTTT. Translation gives CASSSGPGQDTDTQYF. Full variable domain (remainder filled in from reference TRBV5-1 and TRBJ2-3): KAGVTQTPRYLIKTRGQQVTLSCSPISGHRSVSWYQQTPGQGLQFLFEYFSETQRNKGNFPGRFSGRQFSNSRSEMNVSTLELGDSALYLCASSSGPGQDTDTQYFGPGTRLTVL.

Worth noting for this clonotype: The junction differs from germline at one of its ends, possibly a read error. The V gene is TRBV4-1, the J gene TRBJ1-1; D is unclear. The germline gives CDR1 MGHRA, CDR2 YSYEKL. The CDR3 contains 11 residues. CDR3 region: CASSRGTKAFF. The CDR3 region has the DNA TGTGCCAGCAGCCGAGGTACTAAAGCTTTCTTT.

There are a few counts of this clonotype. This may stem from a read error, because a much larger clone lies one nucleotide away. The chain employs TRBV6-5 and TRBJ1-1; D possibly corresponds to TRBD1 (5 bases). Germline CDR1 reads MNHEY; CDR2 reads SVGAGI. The CDR3 runs to 14 residues. The CDR3 sequence is CASSYSSGYTEASF. CDR3 nucleotide sequence: TGTGCCAGCAGTTACTCGTCAGGGTACACTGAAGCTTCCTTT.

The V call is TRBV11-2, the J call TRBJ2-1; no reliable D call. Germline values: CDR1 SGHAT, CDR2 FQNNGV. V lost 4 bases and J lost 4, with 14 bases in between. The CDR3 extends over 15 amino acids. CDR3 DNA sequence: TGTGCCAGCAGCTCATCCGTGAGTTCTTACAATGAGCAGTTCTTC. Amino acids: CASSSSVSSYNEQFF.

Comments on this clonotype: A much larger clone lies a single base off, so this may be a read error. This chain joins TRBV28 and TRBJ2-2; D is perhaps TRBD2 (6 bases). CDR1 MDHEN and CDR2 SYDVKM come from the germline V gene. V was shortened by 3 bases and J by 1 base, with 12 bases between the two germline ends. The CDR3 totals 16 residues. CDR3 protein: CASSLGRQMNTGELFF. CDR3 bases: TGTGCCAGCAGTTTGGGGAGGCAGATGAACACCGGGGAGCTGTTTTTT.

Only a few counts were recorded for this clonotype. The CDR3 end shows no conserved phenylalanine or tryptophan, and so a read error is likely. CDR3 nucleotides: TGCGCCAGCAAACACAGCCAAGAGATCCAGTACCTC. Amino acid sequence: CASKHSQEIQYL. This chain connects TRBV10-2 to TRBJ2-5; no firm D call. CDR3 size: 12 residues. Per germline, CDR1 WSHSY and CDR2 SAAADI.

Comments on this clonotype: One end of the junction varies from germline; a read error may be responsible. V gene TRBV4-3 combines with J gene TRBJ2-1; TRBD2 is a possible D gene (6 bases). The CDR3 contains 16 residues. Germline V gives CDR1 LGHNA, CDR2 YSLEER. The CDR3 DNA reads TGCGCCAGCAGCCAAGGTCCGGTAGCGGTATACAGTGAGCAGTTCTTC. Its translation: CASSQGPVAVYSEQFF.

This clonotype was seen at least ten times. The chain joins TRBV6-6 to TRBJ2-7, with D possibly called TRBD1 or TRBD2 (5 bases each). This CDR3 spans 14 amino acids. The germline V gene encodes CDR1 MNHNY and CDR2 SVGAGI (reference sequence). The V gene lost 0 bases and the J gene lost 2 bases, with 8 bases spanning the gap. CDR3 sequence reads: CASSYSRGPYEQYF. The DNA for the CDR3 is TGTGCCAGCAGTTACTCGAGGGGTCCCTACGAGCAGTACTTC.

The chain uses TRBV6-1 and TRBJ2-3; D not resolved. Germline V lookup: CDR1 MNHNS, CDR2 SASEGT. The CDR3 has 12 amino acids. CDR3: CASCSSTDTQYF. In DNA form, the CDR3 reads TGTGCTAGCTGTAGCAGCACAGATACGCAGTATTTT.

Remarks on this clonotype: The conserved closing phenylalanine or tryptophan is absent in this CDR3, likely reflecting a read error. The chain uses TRBV4-2 and TRBJ2-1; D is unresolved. The length of the CDR3 is 15 residues. Germline CDR1 LGHNA, CDR2 YNFKEQ. The CDR3 sequence is CTSSQESGGVNEQFL. The CDR3, as DNA: TGTACCAGCAGCCAAGAGTCGGGCGGAGTCAATGAGCAGTTCCTC.

Points on this clonotype: Given a much more abundant clone one base away, this may be a read error. The chain recombines TRBV10-1 with TRBJ2-1; a possible D gene is TRBD1 (6 bases). The CDR3 runs to 17 residues. In germline, CDR1 is WNHNN, CDR2 SYGVQD (reference sequence). The V and J ends lost 2 bases and 7 bases respectively, with 21 bases between them. The CDR3 DNA follows: TGCGCCAGCAGTGAGACCGCTGGCAGGGGCCACCGGAATGAGCAGTTCTTC. Its protein product is CASSETAGRGHRNEQFF.

With respect to this clonotype: The final CDR3 position lacks the conserved phenylalanine or tryptophan, pointing to a likely read error. The V call is TRBV20-1, the J call TRBJ2-5, with 8 bases lining up with TRBD2. The CDR3 loop spans 13 amino acids. Germline V gene data show CDR1 as DFQATT and CDR2 as SNEGSKA (reference sequence). J lost 5 bases, V lost 6 bases, and 8 bases had no gene match. The CDR3 spells CSAASAGDETQYL. The CDR3, as DNA: TGCAGTGCCGCCTCAGCGGGGGATGAGACCCAGTACCTC.

As to this clonotype: A read error is likely, as this CDR3 ends without the conserved phenylalanine or tryptophan. This chain connects TRBV4-2 to TRBJ2-1; TRBD2 agrees at 8 bases. V dropped 4 bases and J dropped 6; count of bases not matched to a gene: 8. There are 15 residues in the CDR3. Germline CDR1 reads LGHNA; CDR2 reads YNFKEQ. CDR3 residues: CASSPREGGCNEQFL. The CDR3, as DNA: TGTGCCAGCAGCCCCCGGGAGGGAGGGTGCAATGAGCAGTTCTTA.

A note on this clonotype: The junction and the germline gene differ at one end; a read error may be behind it. The chain recombines TRBV11-2 with TRBJ2-2; 7 positions match TRBD2. Per the germline V gene, CDR1 is SGHAT and CDR2 is FQNNGV. CDR3 size: 18 residues. CDR3 bases: TGTGCCAGCATCTCGGGACTGGCGGGAGCGACGAACACCGTGGAGCTGTTTTTT. This encodes CASISGLAGATNTVELFF. Drawing the rest from reference TRBV11-2 and TRBJ2-2, the complete variable domain is EAGVAQSPRYKIIEKRQSVAFWCNPISGHATLYWYQQILGQGPKLLIQFQNNGVVDDSQLPKDRFSAERLKGVDSTLKIQPAKLEDSAVYLCASISGLAGATNTVELFFGEGSRLTVL.

In regard to this clonotype: A much larger clonotype is one base distant, so this may be a read error. The V call is TRBV5-6, the J call TRBJ1-2, with 7 bases lining up with TRBD1. Per the germline V gene, CDR1 is SGHDT and CDR2 is YYEEEE. There are 15 residues in the CDR3. Germline trimming cut 4 bases from V and 7 bases from J; bases unmatched to any gene: 13. The CDR3, as DNA: TGTGCCAGCAGCATCCGGGACAGCCCTCAGAGTGGCTACACCTTC. This gives the protein CASSIRDSPQSGYTF.

Comment on this clonotype: A read error may account for a junction end that differs from germline. The V call is TRBV7-9, the J call TRBJ2-2, with TRBD1 identical over 9 bases. CDR1 is SEHNR, CDR2 FQNEAQ, per germline (reference sequence). The CDR3 has 16 amino acids. CDR3 sequence (DNA): TGTGCCAGCAGCTTAACGGACAGGGGAGGCACCGGGGAGCTGCTTTTT. Protein: CASSLTDRGGTGELLF.